This record looks at one T cell receptor (beta chain) sequence and its context. Its antigen is undetermined. This sample was included in a study of T cell responses to AZD1222 COVID-19 vaccine. Study-wide points: Without day 14 samples, only post-peak T cell repertoires were studied. Donors were chiefly white British, with a greater number of females, and clonal diversity was perhaps underestimated.

CDR3 length: 12 residues. With 7 bases removed from V and 5 bases from J, the gap between germline ends came to 9 bases. CDR1 is SNHLY, CDR2 FYNNEI, per germline. Using immunoSEQ multiplex PCR, the repertoire was profiled, and TCRdb retains in-frame clones only, with some absent. Of 160,000 or so clones listed, less than 90% are singletons. This material consisted of peripheral blood, taken on day 0 of AZD1222 vaccination. The chain has TRBV2 and TRBJ1-5, with D uncertain. The sequence derives from an adult in good health. The CDR3 nucleotides are TGTGCCAGCAACCGAGGAGATCAGCCCCAGCATTTT. This encodes CASNRGDQPQHF.